Here is one T cell receptor beta chain with its context. As yet, its antigen is unknown. The data belong to a study of T cells after posttransplantation cyclophosphamide. Whole-study findings and limits: Donor CD8+ memory clones often dominated recipient blood repertoires at later times. Tissue-infiltrating T cells from skin or gut overlapped little with blood T cells.

Sequenced by immunoSEQ multiplex PCR; TCRdb stores in-frame clones only, minus some. The data contain some 16,000 clones, roughly 80% of them seen just once; the ten biggest clones take up approximately 29%. A marrow graft followed busulfan-fludarabine conditioning, with cyclophosphamide on days +3 and +4. The sequences come from CD8+ T cells sorted from PBMCs, collected around 2,000 days after a stem cell transplant with posttransplant cyclophosphamide. The source of this sequence is a female patient aged 40-50 years who received an allogeneic stem cell transplant from a related donor, was CMV-positive, and had no GVHD. Some of these T cells may belong to the graft donor.

The chain's CDR3 is CASTPGGTLVQETQYF. CDR3 nucleotide sequence: TGTGCCAGCACTCCCGGGGGGACACTAGTCCAAGAGACCCAGTACTTC. The V call is TRBV27, the J call TRBJ2-5, with a weak D call TRBD2 (7 bases). Germline V gene lookup returns CDR1 MNHEY and CDR2 SMNVEV (reference sequence). The CDR3 length is 16 residues. The ends were cut back, 7 bases at V and 1 base at J, with 19 bases in the middle.